The 14 T cell receptor beta chains presented below share a single source sample, sequenced in a study of T cells after yellow fever vaccination. One entry per CDR3 protein results from TCRdb running MiXCR on the 5' RACE reads. The sample shows some 110,000 distinct CDR3 sequences, 8% to 9.5% of them seen only once. Material: CD8+ T cells sorted from PBMCs, obtained 45 days after the yellow fever booster vaccination. The receptors come from a man aged 25 to 45 who received the YFV17D yellow fever vaccine.

This clonotype was found many times. The V gene is TRBV5-6, the J gene TRBJ2-1, with no clear D. CDR1 is SGHDT and CDR2 is YYEEEE in the germline V gene. V was shortened by 0 bases and J by 9 bases, with 13 bases between the two germline ends. This CDR3 has 14 amino acids. The CDR3 DNA sequence: TGTGCCAGCAGCTTGGGGGTTCTTCCCTCTGAGCAGTTCTTC. Protein product: CASSLGVLPSEQFF. Full variable domain (remainder filled in from reference TRBV5-6 and TRBJ2-1): DAGVTQSPTHLIKTRGQQVTLRCSPKSGHDTVSWYQQALGQGPQFIFQYYEEEERQRGNFPDRFSGHQFPNYSSELNVNALLLGDSALYLCASSLGVLPSEQFFGPGTRLTVL.

At least ten counts were recorded for this clonotype. V is TRBV5-6 and J is TRBJ1-6, with 10 bases fitting TRBD1. V lost 6 bases, J lost 12 bases, and 12 bases stayed unmatched. The CDR3 is 15 residues long. Germline assignment: CDR1 SGHDT and CDR2 YYEEEE. The CDR3 region is CASTRGDRGPLPLHF. The CDR3 DNA sequence: TGTGCCAGCACCCGGGGGGACAGGGGTCCTCTACCCCTCCACTTT.

This clonotype was detected a few times. This chain links TRBV11-2 with TRBJ2-7, with TRBD2 identical over 9 bases. CDR1 and CDR2 (germline): SGHAT, FQNNGV. The CDR3 extends over 16 amino acids. V lost 3 bases and J lost 3; bases outside the gene matches: 9. The DNA of the CDR3 is TGTGCCAGCAGCTTTGGTTGGGGTAGCGGGAGCTACGAGCAGTACTTC. Protein sequence: CASSFGWGSGSYEQYF.

The chain has TRBV20-1 and TRBJ2-7; 9 nucleotides line up with TRBD2. This CDR3 is 14 amino acids long. J lost 0 bases, V lost 1 base, and 1 base had no gene match. Germline values: CDR1 DFQATT, CDR2 SNEGSKA (reference sequence). Written as DNA, the CDR3 is TGCAGTGCTAGAGTTAGCGGGGGCTCCTACGAGCAGTACTTC. Protein: CSARVSGGSYEQYF.

This clonotype occurred many times. The rearrangement links TRBV4-3 to TRBJ2-1; 8 bases line up with TRBD2. CDR3 size: 18 residues. CDR1 LGHNA and CDR2 YSLEER come from the germline V gene. V gave up 0 bases and J gave up 2 bases; unmatched junction bases: 9. CDR3 nucleotides: TGCGCCAGCAGCCAAGACCCCACTAGCGGTACAACCTACAATGAGCAGTTCTTC. Amino acids: CASSQDPTSGTTYNEQFF.

Ten or more counts support this clonotype. The chain recombines TRBV5-1 with TRBJ2-1; D ambiguous. V lost 4 bases, J lost 12 bases, and 17 bases lay in between. The CDR3 contains 13 residues. Germline loops: CDR1 SGHRS, CDR2 YFSETQ. The CDR3 DNA reads as TGCGCCAGCAGCCCTGGGCCTGGCAAGGGGCAGTTCTTC. This translates into CASSPGPGKGQFF.

The V call is TRBV28, the J call TRBJ2-7; TRBD1 is a possible D gene (5 bases). The CDR3 runs 14 residues. Trimming left V 7 bases short and J 3 bases short, with 16 bases between. Per the germline V gene, CDR1 is MDHEN and CDR2 is SYDVKM. The CDR3 bases are TGTGCCAGCACCCGATCCCACAGGCTCTACGAGCAGTACTTC. It encodes CASTRSHRLYEQYF.

This clonotype came up many times. The chain employs TRBV6-2 or TRBV6-3 and TRBJ2-2, with D tentatively TRBD2 (5 bases). The V gene lost 6 bases and the J gene lost 8 bases, with 13 bases spanning the gap. The CDR3 extends over 13 amino acids. Germline V gene data show CDR1 as MNHEY and CDR2 as SVGEGT. This chain's CDR3 is CASSHPGVGELFF. The DNA for the CDR3 is TGTGCCAGCAGCCACCCCGGGGTGGGGGAGCTGTTTTTT.

This clonotype occurred a few times. The CDR3 region has the DNA TGTGCCAGCAGGCCCCAGGGGGTTGGTTATGGCTACACCTTC. It is translated as CASRPQGVGYGYTF. The gene calls are TRBV12-3 or TRBV12-4 and TRBJ1-2, with TRBD1 matching over 7 bases. V trimming: 6 bases; J trimming: 5 bases; junction bases outside the gene matches: 9. The CDR3 loop spans 14 amino acids.

This clonotype was observed a few times. The chain carries TRBV7-8 and TRBJ1-2; tentatively, D is TRBD1 (6 bases). The CDR3 totals 15 residues. V was trimmed by 5 bases and J by 4 bases, leaving 17 bases between them. CDR1 is SGHVS and CDR2 is FQNEAQ in the germline V gene. For the CDR3, the DNA is TGTGCCAGCAGCGTAGGACAGAAAAAGAGCTATGGCTACACCTTC. It encodes CASSVGQKKSYGYTF.

This clonotype turned up a few times. The CDR3 loop reads CASSSGLALQETQYF. The CDR3 nucleotides read TGTGCCAGCAGCTCGGGACTAGCGCTTCAAGAGACCCAGTACTTC. This chain uses TRBV7-6 with TRBJ2-5; 10 nucleotides agree with TRBD2. Germline CDR1 and CDR2: SGHVS and FNYEAQ. CDR3 length: 15 amino acids. With 4 bases clipped from V and 2 bases from J, the junction kept 4 bases outside the gene matches. Looking up the rest from reference TRBV7-6 and TRBJ2-5 gives the full variable domain: GAGVSQSPRYKVTKRGQDVALRCDPISGHVSLYWYRQALGQGPEFLTYFNYEAQQDKSGLPNDRFSAERPEGSISTLTIQRTEQRDSAMYRCASSSGLALQETQYFGPGTRLLVL.

This clonotype came up many times. The chain links TRBV13 to TRBJ1-1; unclear D gene. The V and J ends lost 2 bases and 4 bases respectively, with 14 bases between them. Germline lookup yields CDR1 PRHDT and CDR2 FYEKMQ (reference sequence). The CDR3 has 15 amino acids. CDR3 sequence (DNA): TGTGCCAGCAGCTTATTACCGGGAGGAGGCACTGAAGCTTTCTTT. As protein: CASSLLPGGGTEAFF. The full variable domain, with the rest looked up from reference TRBV13 and TRBJ1-1, is AAGVIQSPRHLIKEKRETATLKCYPIPRHDTVYWYQQGPGQDPQFLISFYEKMQSDKGSIPDRFSAQQFSDYHSELNMSSLELGDSALYFCASSLLPGGGTEAFFGQGTRLTVV.

This clonotype has a handful of counts. V and J are TRBV29-1 and TRBJ2-3; the match to TRBD1 covers 7 bases. Losses at the gene ends were 3 bases for V and 2 bases for J; bases not matched to a gene: 2. The CDR3 is 13 amino acids. Germline CDR1 SQVTM, CDR2 ANQGSEA. CDR3 DNA: TGCAGCGTTGAGGGACAGTCCACAGATACGCAGTATTTT. Translating gives CSVEGQSTDTQYF.

The rearrangement uses TRBV29-1 and TRBJ1-2; perhaps TRBD1 as D (5 bases). Germline V lookup: CDR1 SQVTM, CDR2 ANQGSEA. This CDR3 is built from 14 residues. The ends were cut back, 3 bases at V and 3 bases at J, with 14 bases in the middle. CDR3 loop: CSVDSGVLDYGYTF. Written as DNA, the CDR3 is TGCAGCGTTGATTCGGGGGTCCTTGACTATGGCTACACCTTC. Full variable domain (rest looked up from reference TRBV29-1 and TRBJ1-2): SAVISQKPSRDICQRGTSLTIQCQVDSQVTMMFWYRQQPGQSLTLIATANQGSEATYESGFVIDKFPISRPNLTFSTLTVSNMSPEDSSIYLCSVDSGVLDYGYTFGSGTRLTVV.